Below, 28 T cell receptor beta chains from the same sample are listed, as sequenced in a study of cytomegalovirus exposure and HLA in healthy donors (dated by TCRdb to about 2017). Preparation of the library involved the immunoSEQ multiplex PCR assay. For the multiplex PCR, a mixture combining 60 forward primers for TCR Vbeta segments and 13 reverse primers for TCR Jbeta segments was used. Drawn from immuneACCESS, this table holds only the in-frame rearrangements with V and J called that TCRdb kept. Clones are partly lost; checked studies trace under half to an unresolved V gene and leave the rest unexplained. The table kept for this sample lists about 160,000 clones. Jointly, the top ten make up 2% to 2.5% of the sample. Sequenced: PBMCs. The source of these receptors is a man aged 25-40 years in good health and CMV-seronegative.

The V call is TRBV7-9, the J call TRBJ2-3; D is perhaps TRBD2 (6 bases). The germline V and J ends were trimmed by 5 bases and 4 bases, with 16 bases remaining between them. The CDR3 has 15 amino acids. Germline lookup yields CDR1 SEHNR and CDR2 FQNEAQ (reference sequence). In DNA form, the CDR3 reads TGTGCCAGCAGCCCCGGGAGACCTCGAGCAGATACGCAGTATTTT. Its protein is CASSPGRPRADTQYF.

V usage is TRBV5-1 and J usage is TRBJ1-1; TRBD1 is a possible D gene (6 bases). CDR3 size: 17 residues. Germline V lookup: CDR1 SGHRS, CDR2 YFSETQ. V lost 0 bases and J 1 base, leaving 16 bases between the germline ends. CDR3: CASSLGVRQEWNTEAFF. CDR3 sequence (DNA): TGCGCCAGCAGCTTGGGAGTACGACAGGAATGGAACACTGAAGCTTTCTTT.

The chain uses TRBV10-2 and TRBJ1-2; a possible D gene is TRBD1 (6 bases). The CDR3 is 13 residues long. The V end lost 4 bases, the J end lost 3 bases, and 9 bases lay between the germline ends. Germline V gene sequence: CDR1 WSHSY, CDR2 SAAADI. CDR3 nucleotide sequence: TGCGCCAGCAGTGTAGAGGGGGACTATGGCTACACCTTC. Translating it yields CASSVEGDYGYTF.

The CDR3 loop reads CASSLSSGSYNEQFF. For the CDR3, the DNA is TGTGCCAGCAGCTTATCCAGCGGGAGCTACAATGAGCAGTTCTTC. The rearrangement links TRBV7-7 to TRBJ2-1, with 8 bases aligning to TRBD2. This CDR3 comprises 15 residues. V lost 2 bases, J lost 3 bases, and 3 bases stayed unmatched. CDR1 and CDR2 from the germline V gene are SSHAT and FNYEAQ (reference sequence).

The chain has TRBV18 and TRBJ1-5; tentatively, D is TRBD1 (5 bases). The CDR3 length is 15 residues. Germline values: CDR1 KGHSH, CDR2 LQKENI. The ends were cut back, 3 bases at V and 0 bases at J, with 9 bases in the middle. DNA of the CDR3: TGTGCCAGCTCACCGATAGGGGATAGCAATCAGCCCCAGCATTTT. This gives the protein CASSPIGDSNQPQHF.

The genes are TRBV7-7 and TRBJ2-2; maybe TRBD1 (7 bases). V lost 1 base and J 7 bases, leaving 13 bases between the germline ends. In germline, CDR1 is SSHAT, CDR2 FNYEAQ (reference sequence). This CDR3 is built from 15 residues. The CDR3 reads CASSLDRGGFGELFF. DNA for the CDR3: TGTGCCAGCAGCTTAGACAGGGGAGGATTCGGGGAGCTGTTTTTT.

The chain is built from TRBV9 and TRBJ2-7; unclear D gene. Per germline, CDR1 SGDLS and CDR2 YYNGEE. The CDR3 covers 14 residues. V lost 3 bases and J lost 9, with 19 bases in between. The CDR3 is CASSASSSVTVQYF. CDR3 coding DNA: TGTGCCAGCAGCGCGAGCTCGAGCGTGACGGTGCAGTACTTC.

The chain couples TRBV9 to TRBJ2-3, with TRBD2 matching over 9 bases. V gave up 4 bases and J gave up 5 bases; unmatched junction bases: 8. Per the germline V gene, CDR1 is SGDLS and CDR2 is YYNGEE. The length of the CDR3 is 15 residues. DNA for the CDR3: TGTGCCAGCAGCTGGGGCGGGAGGGCCCAAGATACGCAGTATTTT. The encoded protein is CASSWGGRAQDTQYF.

J is TRBJ2-1 and V is TRBV15; 7 bases match TRBD1. The junction had 8 bases not matched to a gene; V was cut back by 3 bases and J by 6 bases. CDR3 size: 15 residues. Germline loops: CDR1 LNHNV, CDR2 YYDKDF (reference sequence). The CDR3 DNA sequence: TGTGCCACCAGCAGGCCCGGGACAGTCACCAATGAGCAGTTCTTC. Translated: CATSRPGTVTNEQFF.

J is TRBJ2-1 and V is TRBV11-2; 8 bases agree with TRBD2. The CDR3 runs 15 residues. The trim removed 1 base at V and 8 bases at J, leaving 7 bases unmatched. The germline V gene encodes CDR1 SGHAT and CDR2 FQNNGV. The CDR3 loop is CASSLGLAGIYEQFF. CDR3 nucleotide sequence: TGTGCCAGCAGCTTAGGGCTAGCGGGTATATATGAGCAGTTCTTC.

The chain couples TRBV5-1 to TRBJ1-1; 9 bases fit TRBD1. The CDR3 is made up of 15 amino acids. Germline assignment: CDR1 SGHRS and CDR2 YFSETQ. Trimming removed 4 bases from V and 5 bases from J; junction bases left unmatched: 9. The DNA for the CDR3 is TGCGCCAGCAGCCCTTGGACAGGGGTGGATACTGAAGCTTTCTTT. It codes for CASSPWTGVDTEAFF.

Regarding this clone: One junction end disagrees with the germline gene, perhaps due to a read error. The V gene is TRBV19, the J gene TRBJ2-5, with 9 bases aligning to TRBD1. The J call could be wrong; TRBJ2-7 is a better fit for the DNA end. Germline V gives CDR1 LNHDA, CDR2 SQIVND (reference sequence). This CDR3 spans 16 amino acids. CDR3 coding DNA: TGTGCCAGTAGTCCATGGGGACAGGGCCTCTCCGACGAGCAGTACTTC. This gives the protein CASSPWGQGLSDEQYF.

This chain connects TRBV5-5 to TRBJ1-5; a weak D match, TRBD1 (5 bases). Germline loops: CDR1 SGHKS, CDR2 YYEKEE (reference sequence). The CDR3 has 15 amino acids. The V gene lost 4 bases and the J gene lost 6 bases, with 17 bases spanning the gap. The CDR3 here is CASSPNLGGSQPQHF. CDR3 bases: TGTGCCAGCAGCCCCAACCTCGGGGGTAGTCAGCCCCAGCATTTT.

The chain has TRBV10-3 and TRBJ1-3; TRBD1 might be the D (6 bases). This CDR3 spans 14 amino acids. V lost 4 bases to trimming and J lost 4 bases, with 11 bases between them. The V gene's germline CDR1 is ENHRY and CDR2 SYGVKD. This CDR3 is CAISGTDSGNTIYF. CDR3 coding DNA: TGTGCCATCAGTGGGACAGACTCGGGAAACACCATATATTTT.

The V gene is TRBV6-1, the J gene TRBJ1-2, with 10 bases aligning to TRBD1. Trimming cost V 3 bases and J 3 bases; bases outside gene matches: 7. The germline CDR1 and CDR2 sequences are MNHNS and SASEGT. The CDR3 spans 16 residues. CDR3 protein: CASSETLTGGDYGYTF. The CDR3 bases are TGTGCCAGCAGTGAGACACTGACAGGGGGCGACTATGGCTACACCTTC.

The chain joins TRBV19 to TRBJ2-1; possibly TRBD1 for D (5 bases). Germline V CDR1 and CDR2: LNHDA, SQIVND (reference sequence). This CDR3 has 14 amino acids. Trimming cost V 2 bases and J 2 bases, with 7 bases left between them. The CDR3 loop reads CASSILGAYNEQFF. DNA of the CDR3: TGTGCCAGTAGTATACTAGGGGCCTACAATGAGCAGTTCTTC.

The chain links TRBV5-8 to TRBJ1-5, with D maybe TRBD1 (6 bases). CDR3 length: 14 residues. V was trimmed by 6 bases and J by 1 base, leaving 11 bases between them. The germline CDR1 and CDR2 sequences are SGHTS and YDEGEE. This CDR3 is CASNRGQSNQPQHF. The DNA for the CDR3 is TGTGCCAGCAATAGAGGACAGAGCAATCAGCCCCAGCATTTT.

For the CDR3, the DNA is TGTGCCAGCAGCTTAGAAGTCCGGGGATTCACTGAAGCTTTCTTT. Residues: CASSLEVRGFTEAFF. The rearrangement links TRBV7-8 to TRBJ1-1; no definite D call. CDR3 size: 15 residues. Trimming shortened V by 1 base and J by 4 bases, and 13 bases separated the two germline ends. Germline CDR1 reads SGHVS; CDR2 reads FQNEAQ.

The rearrangement joins TRBV6-5 to TRBJ2-2; D perhaps matches TRBD2 (6 bases). CDR1 and CDR2 (germline): MNHEY, SVGAGI. V was trimmed by 9 bases and J by 4 bases, leaving 18 bases between them. This CDR3 contains 15 residues. The chain's CDR3 is CASRIGAGPTGELFF. In DNA, the CDR3 is TGTGCCAGTAGGATCGGGGCGGGACCCACCGGGGAGCTGTTTTTT.

The rearrangement joins TRBV4-3 to TRBJ2-6, with D perhaps TRBD1 (5 bases). The CDR3 has 17 amino acids. CDR1 is LGHNA and CDR2 is YSLEER in the germline V gene. The germline V and J ends were trimmed by 1 base and 0 bases, with 10 bases remaining between them. In DNA form, the CDR3 reads TGCGCCAGCAGCCAAGGTGCAGGGAACTCTGGGGCCAACGTCCTGACTTTC. This encodes CASSQGAGNSGANVLTF.

This chain joins TRBV2 and TRBJ2-3, with 11 bases that match TRBD1. J was trimmed by 1 base and V by 6 bases; bases with no gene match: 12. The germline V gene encodes CDR1 SNHLY and CDR2 FYNNEI. The CDR3 extends over 18 amino acids. CDR3 sequence (DNA): TGTGCCAGCAGACCTATCGGACAGGGGGCGAGGGGCACAGATACGCAGTATTTT. It encodes CASRPIGQGARGTDTQYF.

The CDR3 sequence is CASSWTSGDSGEQFF. The DNA of the CDR3 is TGTGCCAGTAGCTGGACTAGCGGGGATTCGGGTGAGCAGTTCTTC. The chain couples TRBV19 to TRBJ2-1; 12 bases agree with TRBD2. With 6 bases clipped from V and 9 bases from J, the junction kept 9 bases outside the gene matches. This CDR3 has 15 residues. Germline V gene sequence: CDR1 LNHDA, CDR2 SQIVND (reference sequence). The full variable domain, completed using reference TRBV19 and TRBJ2-1, is DGGITQSPKYLFRKEGQNVTLSCEQNLNHDAMYWYRQDPGQGLRLIYYSQIVNDFQKGDIAEGYSVSREKKESFPLTVTSAQKNPTAFYLCASSWTSGDSGEQFFGPGTRLTVL.

This sequence joins TRBV7-2 and TRBJ2-3, with TRBD2 identical over 12 bases. The CDR3 runs to 16 residues. J was trimmed by 5 bases and V by 0 bases; bases with no gene match: 3. Germline V gene sequence: CDR1 SGHTA, CDR2 FQGNSA. The CDR3 bases are TGTGCCAGCAGCTTAGCTCTAGCGGGAGGGGTAGATACGCAGTATTTT. Its protein product is CASSLALAGGVDTQYF.

The CDR3 DNA is TGCAGCGCCAGGGGACAGGGGTCCTACGAGCAGTACTTC. It yields the protein CSARGQGSYEQYF. The gene calls are TRBV29-1 and TRBJ2-7; 10 bases align to TRBD1. The trim removed 7 bases at V and 1 base at J, leaving 4 bases unmatched. This CDR3 is built from 13 residues. Germline loops: CDR1 SQVTM, CDR2 ANQGSEA.

This sequence joins TRBV10-1 and TRBJ2-1, with 11 bases identical to TRBD2. Looked up from germline, CDR1 is WNHNN and CDR2 is SYGVQD (reference sequence). V shed 10 bases, J shed 7 bases, and the junction held 12 bases outside the gene matches. This CDR3 spans 15 amino acids. DNA of the CDR3: TGCGCCACCTTTCCAAGGGTAGCGGGAGGGAATGAGCAGTTCTTC. Translated, it gives CATFPRVAGGNEQFF.

This chain connects TRBV15 to TRBJ1-2, with TRBD1 matching over 10 bases. V dropped 1 base and J dropped 8; count of bases not matched to a gene: 13. The germline V gene encodes CDR1 LNHNV and CDR2 YYDKDF (reference sequence). The CDR3 loop spans 17 amino acids. In DNA form, the CDR3 reads TGTGCCACCAGCAGAGGAGGCCCCGACAGGGGGCAGGAGGGCTACACCTTC. Its protein is CATSRGGPDRGQEGYTF.

The rearrangement links TRBV18 to TRBJ2-2; no firm D call. Deletions cut 2 bases from V and 2 bases from J, with 15 bases between. Germline CDR1 reads KGHSH; CDR2 reads LQKENI. This CDR3 has 17 residues. The CDR3 loop reads CASSPGTAYRNTGELFF. The CDR3, as DNA: TGTGCCAGCTCACCAGGCACCGCTTACCGAAACACCGGGGAGCTGTTTTTT.

This chain joins TRBV19 and TRBJ2-1, with 8 bases matching TRBD2. V lost 4 bases and J lost 3; bases outside the gene matches: 8. This CDR3 is 16 amino acids long. Germline V gives CDR1 LNHDA, CDR2 SQIVND (reference sequence). In DNA form, the CDR3 reads TGTGCCAGTAGTAAGAGAGCGGGAGACCTCTACAATGAGCAGTTCTTC. This encodes CASSKRAGDLYNEQFF.